The 23 T cell receptor beta chains listed next were all sequenced from one sample in a study of blood T cell repertoires in COVID-19. The repertoire was sequenced with immunoSEQ multiplex PCR; TCRdb's copy has only in-frame clones and lacks some. The sample lists about 39,000 clones; about 85% were seen once. The sample taken for sequencing was peripheral blood. These receptor sequences come from a man in his sixties with acute or convalescent COVID-19.

V usage is TRBV10-3 and J usage is TRBJ1-2; 7 nucleotides line up with TRBD1. The CDR3 runs to 12 residues. J was trimmed by 4 bases and V by 8 bases; bases with no gene match: 4. The germline V gene encodes CDR1 ENHRY and CDR2 SYGVKD. Written as DNA, the CDR3 is TGTGCCATCCTCCGGGACAGCTATGGCTACACCTTC. It codes for CAILRDSYGYTF.

This clone was picked up one time. The V call is TRBV5-4, the J call TRBJ2-2; 8 bases agree with TRBD2. Trimming took 4 bases from V and 4 from J; bases not matched to a gene: 6. Germline CDR1 reads SGHNT; CDR2 reads YYREEE (reference sequence). The CDR3 totals 15 residues. The CDR3 DNA sequence: TGTGCCAGCAGCCATAGCGGGACCTTCACCGGGGAGCTGTTTTTT. This gives the protein CASSHSGTFTGELFF.

This clone has a single count. The chain is built from TRBV7-2 and TRBJ2-5; D is possibly TRBD2 (5 bases). V lost 2 bases and J 4 bases, leaving 17 bases between the germline ends. This CDR3 is built from 16 residues. Germline CDR1 is SGHTA and CDR2 is FQGNSA. The CDR3 region is CASSLPVGGSGETQYF. The DNA of the CDR3 is TGTGCCAGCAGCTTACCGGTGGGCGGGTCAGGAGAGACCCAGTACTTC.

This sequence joins TRBV11-1 and TRBJ2-7; weak D call: TRBD2 (6 bases). Trimming left V 8 bases short and J 7 bases short, with 15 bases between. The CDR3 is 12 residues long. Germline CDR1 and CDR2: SGHAT and FQDESV (reference sequence). The CDR3 DNA follows: TGTGCCAGCCCATATCGGGGGAGAGAGCAGTACTTC. The encoded protein is CASPYRGREQYF. Filled out from reference TRBV11-1 and TRBJ2-7, the complete variable domain reads EAEVAQSPRYKITEKSQAVAFWCDPISGHATLYWYRQILGQGPELLVQFQDESVVDDSQLPKDRFSAERLKGVDSTLKIQPAELGDSAMYLCASPYRGREQYFGPGTRLTVT.

The chain couples TRBV27 to TRBJ1-1; 9 nucleotides match TRBD1. The CDR3 covers 14 residues. Trimming removed 5 bases from V and 5 bases from J; junction bases left unmatched: 6. The V gene's germline CDR1 is MNHEY and CDR2 SMNVEV (reference sequence). The CDR3 reads CASSLTGGGTEAFF. Here the CDR3 DNA reads TGTGCCAGCAGTCTCACAGGGGGCGGGACTGAAGCTTTCTTT.

This sequence joins TRBV19 and TRBJ1-5; 7 nucleotides agree with TRBD1. The trim removed 1 base at V and 4 bases at J, leaving 7 bases unmatched. CDR1 and CDR2 from the germline V gene are LNHDA and SQIVND (reference sequence). The CDR3 has 16 amino acids. CDR3: CASSIASGTANQPQHF. The CDR3 nucleotides read TGTGCCAGTAGTATAGCCTCCGGGACAGCGAATCAGCCCCAGCATTTT.

The J gene is TRBJ2-1, the V gene TRBV28, with 8 bases aligning to TRBD1. Germline trimming cut 3 bases from V and 9 bases from J; bases unmatched to any gene: 7. This CDR3 contains 14 residues. CDR1 and CDR2 (germline): MDHEN, SYDVKM. CDR3: CASSFRDRGGEQFF. The CDR3, as DNA: TGTGCCAGCAGTTTTCGTGACAGGGGTGGTGAGCAGTTCTTC.

This chain links TRBV6-6 with TRBJ2-3, with TRBD2 matching 8 bases. Per the germline V gene, CDR1 is MNHNY and CDR2 is SVGAGI (reference sequence). The CDR3 extends over 14 amino acids. Germline trimming cut 6 bases from V and 4 bases from J; bases unmatched to any gene: 6. CDR3 DNA: TGTGCCAGCAGAGTAGCGGGGTTGTCAGATACGCAGTATTTT. Its protein is CASRVAGLSDTQYF.

V gene TRBV12-3 or TRBV12-4 combines with J gene TRBJ1-1, with 7 positions matching TRBD1. The CDR3 is made up of 13 amino acids. V trimming: 5 bases; J trimming: 6 bases; junction bases outside the gene matches: 6. The CDR3 nucleotides read TGTGCCAGCAGTCCCCGCCAGGGGGCTGAAGCTTTCTTT. Translation gives CASSPRQGAEAFF.

This clone was seen only once. The V call is TRBV27, the J call TRBJ2-1; 12 bases match TRBD2. This CDR3 spans 17 amino acids. Germline V gene sequence: CDR1 MNHEY, CDR2 SMNVEV (reference sequence). Trimming took 2 bases from V and 6 from J; bases not matched to a gene: 8. The CDR3 protein is CASSLAHTSGRTNEQFF. In DNA, the CDR3 is TGTGCCAGCAGTTTAGCCCATACTAGCGGGAGGACCAATGAGCAGTTCTTC.

This clone was found a few times. The chain carries TRBV11-2 and TRBJ1-5; D gene unclear. V lost 4 bases to trimming and J lost 2 bases, with 6 bases between them. Germline-derived CDR1 and CDR2 are SGHAT and FQNNGV. The CDR3 totals 13 residues. The CDR3 loop is CASSSRGNQPQHF. The DNA of the CDR3 is TGTGCCAGCAGCTCGCGGGGCAATCAGCCCCAGCATTTT.

CDR3 protein: CASSSGGRSYEQYF. The CDR3 DNA follows: TGTGCCAGCAGTTCGGGCGGGAGGAGCTACGAGCAGTACTTC. The rearrangement links TRBV9 to TRBJ2-7; 8 positions agree with TRBD2. The CDR3 is 14 residues long. CDR1 is SGDLS and CDR2 is YYNGEE in the germline V gene. V was clipped by 5 bases and J by 3 bases; unmatched bases: 7.

CDR3 sequence: CASSISQKNTEAFF. In DNA, the CDR3 is TGTGCCAGTAGTATTTCACAGAAGAACACTGAAGCTTTCTTT. The chain joins TRBV19 to TRBJ1-1; D gene unclear. The CDR3 contains 14 residues. Germline V gene sequence: CDR1 LNHDA, CDR2 SQIVND (reference sequence). V was cut by 3 bases and J by 1 base, with 9 bases left in between.

V usage is TRBV13 and J usage is TRBJ1-1; 7 bases fit TRBD1. From germline, CDR1 is PRHDT and CDR2 FYEKMQ (reference sequence). The CDR3 totals 14 residues. The ends lost 8 bases at V and 5 bases at J; junction bases unmatched: 11. The CDR3 region is CASLLQGGGTEAFF. The CDR3 DNA reads as TGTGCCAGCCTTCTGCAGGGGGGTGGGACTGAAGCTTTCTTT.

V is TRBV18 and J is TRBJ2-6; 7 nucleotides line up with TRBD1. V was clipped by 4 bases and J by 0 bases; unmatched bases: 9. This CDR3 comprises 18 residues. CDR1 and CDR2 from the germline V gene are KGHSH and LQKENI. The CDR3 sequence is CASSLAQGQHSGANVLTF. For the CDR3, the DNA is TGTGCCAGCTCACTGGCCCAGGGACAGCACTCTGGGGCCAACGTCCTGACTTTC.

The rearrangement joins TRBV19 to TRBJ2-3, with 9 bases that match TRBD2. V lost 8 bases and J lost 4; bases outside the gene matches: 13. CDR1 and CDR2 from the germline V gene are LNHDA and SQIVND (reference sequence). The CDR3 runs to 16 residues. The CDR3 sequence: CASRPPAGGGPDTQYF. The DNA for the CDR3 is TGTGCCAGTCGACCCCCGGCGGGGGGGGGCCCAGATACGCAGTATTTT.

The V and J genes are TRBV27 and TRBJ2-5, with D tentatively TRBD2 (5 bases). V gave up 9 bases and J gave up 5 bases, with 16 bases separating them. The CDR3 totals 13 residues. CDR1 is MNHEY, CDR2 SMNVEV, per germline (reference sequence). CDR3 in DNA: TGTGCCAGATCAGCGAGGGTTAGGGAGACCCAGTACTTC. Protein: CARSARVRETQYF.

V usage is TRBV9 and J usage is TRBJ2-1; D is ambiguous. V lost 1 base, J lost 2 bases, and 10 bases lay in between. This CDR3 comprises 15 residues. The germline V gene has CDR1 SGDLS and CDR2 YYNGEE. The CDR3: CASSVRGIPYNEQFF. CDR3 nucleotides: TGTGCCAGCAGCGTACGCGGAATCCCCTACAATGAGCAGTTCTTC.

The CDR3 DNA sequence: TGTGCCAGCAAGTTTATGACGGGACAGTATGAAAAACTGTTTTTT. Translating gives CASKFMTGQYEKLFF. The V gene is TRBV28, the J gene TRBJ1-4; 7 nucleotides agree with TRBD1. The CDR3 contains 15 residues. V lost 7 bases and J lost 6; bases outside the gene matches: 11. The germline gives CDR1 MDHEN, CDR2 SYDVKM.

V gene TRBV24-1 combines with J gene TRBJ1-4; 8 bases line up with TRBD1. V lost 3 bases to trimming and J lost 7 bases; unmatched junction nucleotides: 9. The CDR3 contains 16 residues. Germline CDR1 and CDR2: KGHDR and SFDVKD. Here the CDR3 DNA reads TGTGCCACCAGTGATACCTTACAGGGGGGTAGTGAAAAACTGTTTTTT. Its protein product is CATSDTLQGGSEKLFF.

The rearrangement links TRBV28 to TRBJ2-2; D not resolved. The CDR3 is 12 residues long. The V and J ends lost 5 bases and 8 bases respectively, with 9 bases between them. Germline V CDR1 and CDR2: MDHEN, SYDVKM. The CDR3 DNA reads TGTGCCAGCAGTCTGACATGGGGGGAGCTGTTTTTT. It is translated as CASSLTWGELFF.

V and J are TRBV5-1 and TRBJ2-5; TRBD2 agrees at 11 bases. CDR3 length: 16 residues. J gave up 5 bases and V 2 bases, and 8 bases lay outside the gene matches. Germline V CDR1 and CDR2: SGHRS, YFSETQ. Written as DNA, the CDR3 is TGCGCCAGCAGCTTCTCAAGACTAGCGGGGATGGAGACCCAGTACTTC. It translates to CASSFSRLAGMETQYF. Full variable domain (rest looked up from reference TRBV5-1 and TRBJ2-5): KAGVTQTPRYLIKTRGQQVTLSCSPISGHRSVSWYQQTPGQGLQFLFEYFSETQRNKGNFPGRFSGRQFSNSRSEMNVSTLELGDSALYLCASSFSRLAGMETQYFGPGTRLLVL.

There are a few counts of this clone. The chain employs TRBV18 and TRBJ2-7; TRBD2 matches at 7 bases. J lost 2 bases, V lost 5 bases, and 12 bases had no gene match. In germline, CDR1 is KGHSH, CDR2 LQKENI. The CDR3 extends over 16 amino acids. CDR3 region: CASSAGAGTVAYEQYF. DNA of the CDR3: TGTGCCAGCTCAGCGGGAGCCGGGACGGTAGCCTACGAGCAGTACTTC. Full variable domain (outside the CDR3, taken from reference TRBV18 and TRBJ2-7): NAGVMQNPRHLVRRRGQEARLRCSPMKGHSHVYWYRQLPEEGLKFMVYLQKENIIDESGMPKERFSAEFPKEGPSILRIQQVVRGDSAAYFCASSAGAGTVAYEQYFGPGTRLTVT.